This is a list of T cell receptor beta chains from one sample in a study of blood T cell repertoires in COVID-19. Here immunoSEQ multiplex PCR was the method, and the copy in TCRdb shows in-frame clones only, minus some. The data hold some 120,000 clones, with about four fifths observed a single time. Sample: peripheral blood. The origin of the receptors is a man older than 75 with active or convalescent COVID-19. The CDR3 runs from the conserved cysteine through the conserved F or W. A D gene is named only where the DNA matches it firmly. Clone sizes are given selectively: once, few, many, or a class where the clone is expanded.

j_call v_call clone_size d_call cdr3_nt cdr3_aa
TRBJ2-5 TRBV9 NA NA TGTGCCAGCAGCGTAGGGACAGCGTACCAAGAGACCCAGTACTTC CASSVGTAYQETQYF
TRBJ2-2 TRBV19 NA NA TGTGCCAGTAACTCTGGAGGGAACACCGGGGAGCTGTTTTTT CASNSGGNTGELFF
TRBJ2-7 TRBV14 NA NA TGTGCCAGCAGCCACACAGGGGCCGGGAGCTCCTACGAGCAGTACTTC CASSHTGAGSSYEQYF
TRBJ1-3 TRBV19 once NA TGTGCCAGTAGTCCCCGACAAACACCGAACTCTGGAAACACCATATATTTT CASSPRQTPNSGNTIYF
TRBJ2-1 TRBV30 NA TRBD2 TGTGCCTGGAGTGAGGTAGCGGGGAGGGAGCAGTTCTTC CAWSEVAGREQFF
TRBJ1-6 TRBV25-1 NA NA TGTGCCAGCAGTGAATTACGGACAACTGCAAATAATTCACCCCTCCACTTT CASSELRTTANNSPLHF
TRBJ1-5 TRBV6-5 NA TRBD1 TGTGCCAGCAGCCGACAGGGGAACAATCAGCCCCAGCATTTT CASSRQGNNQPQHF
TRBJ1-1 TRBV9 NA NA TGTGCCAGCAGCGTAGCTACGCAGAACACTGAAGCTTTCTTT CASSVATQNTEAFF
TRBJ2-1 TRBV7-9 NA NA TGTGCCAGCAGCCCTTCCAGGAACTTATACAATGAGCAGTTCTTC CASSPSRNLYNEQFF
TRBJ1-4 TRBV24-1 NA NA TGTGCCACCAGTGATCGTGAAAAACTGTTTTTT CATSDREKLFF
TRBJ2-3 TRBV4-1 NA TRBD2 TGCGCCAGCAGCCAAGTGCGGCTAGCGGGGTACACAGATACGCAGTATTTT CASSQVRLAGYTDTQYF
TRBJ1-3 TRBV28 NA TRBD1 TGTGCCAGCAGTTTGGTAGGGGGCGGTGGAAACACCATATATTTT CASSLVGGGGNTIYF
TRBJ1-5 TRBV27 NA TRBD1 TGTGCCAGCAGTTTCGGTGGGACAGGGGTGCAGCCCCAGCATTTT CASSFGGTGVQPQHF
TRBJ1-5 TRBV5-1 NA TRBD1 TGCGCCAGCAGCTTGCCGAGGGGGCTCCGAAATCAGCCCCAGCATTTT CASSLPRGLRNQPQHF
TRBJ2-7 TRBV11-2 once TRBD1 TGTGCCAGCAGCTTAGGGGACAGGGGAGAGGAGCAGTACTTC CASSLGDRGEEQYF
TRBJ2-7 TRBV2 NA NA TGTGCCAGCAGGGGGGACACGGGCTCCTACGAGCAGTACTTC CASRGDTGSYEQYF
TRBJ2-1 TRBV7-2 NA NA TGTGCCAGCAGCTACGGGGGAGGGGGGCCCTACAATGAGCAGTTCTTC CASSYGGGGPYNEQFF
TRBJ1-4 TRBV5-6 NA NA TGTGCCAGCAGCCGAGACAGGATGAATGAAAAACTGTTTTTT CASSRDRMNEKLFF
TRBJ2-5 TRBV11-2 NA NA TGTGCCAGCAGCTTACTGGGGCTAGAGACCCAGTACTTC CASSLLGLETQYF
TRBJ2-7 TRBV5-5 NA TRBD2 TGTGCCAGCAGCTTGGCCTCTAGCGGGGCCCACTCCTACGAGCAGTACTTC CASSLASSGAHSYEQYF
TRBJ2-1 TRBV7-3 NA NA TGTGCCAGCAGCTTAACGTTGGCAGGGCTCAATGAGCAGTTCTTC CASSLTLAGLNEQFF
TRBJ1-2 TRBV6-2/TRBV6-3 NA NA TGTGCCAGCAGTGGGACAACTTATAACTATGGCTACACCTTC CASSGTTYNYGYTF
TRBJ2-7 TRBV7-3 NA NA TGTGCCAGCAGCCCGACAGGCGCCTACGAGCAGTACTTC CASSPTGAYEQYF
TRBJ1-1 TRBV28 NA NA TGTGCCAGCAGCCAAGGAGGAGGGTTGGTCACTGAAGCTTTCTTT CASSQGGGLVTEAFF
TRBJ2-1 TRBV19 NA NA TGTGCCAGTAGTAGGGGGGACTCCTACAATGAGCAGTTCTTC CASSRGDSYNEQFF
TRBJ2-5 TRBV23-1 NA NA TGCGCCAGCAGTCAATCCCCCTCCACTAGATTTAAGACCCAGTACTTC CASSQSPSTRFKTQYF
TRBJ1-4 TRBV4-3 once NA TGCGCCAGCAGCCCGACAGGCCTCGGAGGAAAACTGTTTTTT CASSPTGLGGKLFF
TRBJ2-3 TRBV7-2 NA TRBD2 TGTGCCAGCAGCTTTCTAGGCGGGGGTAGCACAGATACGCAGTATTTT CASSFLGGGSTDTQYF
TRBJ1-4 TRBV9 few NA TGTGCCAGCAGCGAGACAGCAACTAATGAAAAACTGTTTTTT CASSETATNEKLFF
TRBJ1-3 TRBV18 NA NA TGTGCCAGCCGCGGGGCCGGAAACACCATATATTTT CASRGAGNTIYF
TRBJ1-6 TRBV7-2 NA NA TGTGCCAGCAGCCCTTCGACACGGCACCTTACTTCACCCCTCCACTTT CASSPSTRHLTSPLHF
TRBJ2-3 TRBV5-4 NA NA TGTGCCAGCAGTCCTAGGAGGGCCGGAAAAGATACGCAGTATTTT CASSPRRAGKDTQYF
TRBJ1-1 TRBV19 once NA TGTGCCAGTAGCCTAGGGGCGGGGCAGGGCGGAACTGAAGCTTTCTTT CASSLGAGQGGTEAFF
TRBJ1-1 TRBV19 NA NA TGTGCCACCGGACAGCATATAGGTCGCACTGAAGCTTTCTTT CATGQHIGRTEAFF
TRBJ1-1 TRBV21-1 NA NA TGTGCCAGCAGCACCCCCTCCCGGGACAGTATATTGAACACTGAAGCTTTCTTT CASSTPSRDSILNTEAFF
TRBJ2-2 TRBV9 NA NA TGTGCCAGCAGCGGCGGGGTATCCGGGGAGCTGTTTTTT CASSGGVSGELFF
TRBJ2-2 TRBV5-1 NA TRBD2 TGCGCCAGCAGCTTGGGCCTAGCGGGCACCGGGGAGCTGTTTTTT CASSLGLAGTGELFF
TRBJ2-7 TRBV6-5 NA TRBD2 TGTGCCAGCAGACCCACTAGCGGGGCCTTGAGAGAGCAGTACTTC CASRPTSGALREQYF
TRBJ2-7 TRBV28 NA TRBD1 TGTGCCAGCAGCCAGGGACAGCCTCCCTACGAGCAGTACTTC CASSQGQPPYEQYF
TRBJ1-6 TRBV5-1 NA TRBD1 TGCGCCAGCAGGGGGCAGGGGGATTCACCCCTCCACTTT CASRGQGDSPLHF
TRBJ2-7 TRBV18 few TRBD2 TGTGCCAGCTCACTGTTAGCGGGGGCCACCTACGAGCAGTACTTC CASSLLAGATYEQYF
TRBJ1-5 TRBV6-5 NA NA TGTGCCAGCAGAGGGACGGGGGATCAGCCCCAGCATTTT CASRGTGDQPQHF
TRBJ2-7 TRBV19 NA NA TGTGCCAGTAGCCCTCAGGATCGCCCCTCCTACGAGCAGTACTTC CASSPQDRPSYEQYF